The TCR beta chain under discussion was sequenced for a study of T cells in Graves' hyperthyroidism and ophthalmopathy (dated by TCRdb to about 2019). With regard to the full study: Peripheral blood samples were taken at initial diagnosis, before any treatment was given. To identify TCR V-J signatures that set the groups apart, the researchers used a discovery cohort of 95 to 100 patients, made up of around 42 with Graves' ophthalmopathy and around 58 with stable Graves' hyperthyroidism. An independent validation cohort of around 20 hyperthyroidism patients and roughly 16 patients who later progressed to ophthalmopathy tested prospective prediction of ophthalmopathy. The roughly 100 discovery patients were randomly split 7:3 into training and test sets. The study also compared thyroid tissue and blood T-cell repertoires from 6 or 7 Graves' hyperthyroidism patients. After blood sampling, hyperthyroidism patients were treated with methimazole at a starting dose of 30 mg daily, and ophthalmopathy patients were treated with high-dose intravenous methylprednisolone. TCR Vbeta CDR3 sequencing of fewer than 150 peripheral blood samples (43 ophthalmopathy, 70 to 85 hyperthyroidism and around 17 progressor patients) is reported in the paper.

The TCR beta CDR3 regions were amplified from RNA transcripts. For the first round of RT-PCR on the TCR CDR3, the HTBI primer set was used together with the Qiagen OneStep RT-PCR kit. Libraries were constructed in a second round of multiplex PCR, after which size selection and purification were performed. Paired-end sequencing of the libraries was performed with 100 bp reads on an Illumina HiSeq2000. The original methods were these. Raw data were processed with SOAPnuke, discarding reads with adapters, uncalled bases, mean Phred below 15, or no exact constant-primer or identifier match. COPE v1.2.5 was used to merge high-quality paired reads, and clonotypes were defined as unique nucleotide sequences. MiTCR v1.1 was used to align the clonotypes against IMGT TRBV, TRBD and TRBJ reference segments. Analysis was restricted to V-J combinations with a frequency above 0.0001, which covered 99.2% of repertoires. The TCS score was defined as the ratio of F50 (clonal expansion) to E x V (chaos), calculated using BLOSUM62-based TCRdist between CDR3 peptides within each V-J. Welch's t-statistics and random forest reduced several hundred V-J features to fewer than 15, which were used in a naive Bayes classifier (R e1071). Using fastp trimming at Q25 and MiXCR clonotype assembly, TCRdb reanalyzed the public sequencing data and kept in-frame beta chains. Every distinct CDR3 protein forms one entry, paired with its most common genes and DNA. TCRdb's processing, not the study's, gives the V and J calls here. The sample table records approximately 270,000 distinct CDR3 sequences; approximately 15% of these occur just once. Of the sample, about an eighth falls within the top ten clones.

Hyperthyroidism patients were newly diagnosed, had a disease duration of under 2 months, and were aged 18 to 65 years. Any patient with an uncontrolled infection, another autoimmune disease, pregnancy or lactation was excluded. Clinical symptoms, serum thyroxine and TRAb, thyroid ultrasound, and orbital computed tomography formed the basis for the diagnoses. For progressor patients, blood was drawn at the first diagnosis of hyperthyroidism, before any ophthalmopathy symptoms had appeared. PBMCs were isolated from about 10 ml of fresh peripheral blood by Ficoll-Paque density gradient centrifugation. Progressor patients were defined as those initially diagnosed with Graves' hyperthyroidism in whom ophthalmopathy developed during follow-up. Trizol reagent was used to extract total RNA, and RNA quality was then checked on an Agilent 2100 Bioanalyzer. Turning to this clonotype: Its antigen is not yet known. The record has no base qualities; no much larger clone is one base away.

Including cysteine and phenylalanine, the CDR3 has 15 amino acids. Only the CDR3 portion is preserved as DNA: 45 bases, with reading frame beginning at the first base. Ends trimmed: V by 7 bases, J by 7 bases; bases unmatched to a gene: 14. CDR1 and CDR2 (MNHNS, SASEGT) derive from the germline V gene. The investigation overall reported the following: Most expanded thyroid clonotypes (frequency above 0.001) were also detected in blood, suggesting blood repertoires may reflect thyroid immune responses. Ophthalmopathy was separated from stable hyperthyroidism by a 13 V-J signature model, with around 88% sensitivity and about 81% specificity obtained in cross-validation and 80%/75% obtained in testing. Sample size was not statistically predetermined, and investigators were not blinded to group allocation. In validation, the model predicted progression to ophthalmopathy a median of 6.5 months before onset, with about 70% sensitivity and roughly 79% specificity.

The chain is made from TRBV6-1 and TRBJ1-1, with 8 bases matching TRBD1. The sequencing input was blood. This clonotype was obtained from a middle-aged woman with Graves' hyperthyroidism that later progressed to Graves' ophthalmopathy. Here is the DNA: TGTGCCAGCACCGAAACCAGGACAGGGATCGTTGAAGCTTTCTTT. It translates as CASTETRTGIVEAFF.